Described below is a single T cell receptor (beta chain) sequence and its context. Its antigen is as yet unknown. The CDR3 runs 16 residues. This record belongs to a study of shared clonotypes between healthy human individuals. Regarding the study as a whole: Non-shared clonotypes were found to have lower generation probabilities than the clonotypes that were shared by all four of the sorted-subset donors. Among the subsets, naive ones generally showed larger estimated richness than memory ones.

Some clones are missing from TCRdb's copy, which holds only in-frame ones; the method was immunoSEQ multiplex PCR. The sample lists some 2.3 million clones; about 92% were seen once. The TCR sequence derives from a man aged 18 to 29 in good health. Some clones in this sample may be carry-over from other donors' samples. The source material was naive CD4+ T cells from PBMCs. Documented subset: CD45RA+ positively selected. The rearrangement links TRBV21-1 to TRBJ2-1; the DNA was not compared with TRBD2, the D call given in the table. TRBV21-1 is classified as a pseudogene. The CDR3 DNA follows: TGTGCCAGCAGCCCCCCGGGTAGAGGCTCCTACAATGAGCAGTTCTTC. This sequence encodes CASSPPGRGSYNEQFF.